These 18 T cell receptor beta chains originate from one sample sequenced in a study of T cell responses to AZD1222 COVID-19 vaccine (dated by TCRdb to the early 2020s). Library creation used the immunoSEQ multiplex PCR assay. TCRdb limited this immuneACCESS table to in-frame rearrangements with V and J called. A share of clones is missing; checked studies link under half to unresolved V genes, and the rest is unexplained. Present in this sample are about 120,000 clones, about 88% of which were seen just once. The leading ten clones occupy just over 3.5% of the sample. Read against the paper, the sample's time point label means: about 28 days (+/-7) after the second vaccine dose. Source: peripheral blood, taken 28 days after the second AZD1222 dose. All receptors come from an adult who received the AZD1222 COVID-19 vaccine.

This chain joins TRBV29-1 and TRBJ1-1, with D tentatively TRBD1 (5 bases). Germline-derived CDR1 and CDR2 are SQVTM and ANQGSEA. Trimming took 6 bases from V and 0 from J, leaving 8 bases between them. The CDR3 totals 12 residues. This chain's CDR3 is CSVATVNTEAFF. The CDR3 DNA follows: TGCAGCGTCGCGACAGTGAACACTGAAGCTTTCTTT. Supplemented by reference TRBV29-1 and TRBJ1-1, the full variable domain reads SAVISQKPSRDICQRGTSLTIQCQVDSQVTMMFWYRQQPGQSLTLIATANQGSEATYESGFVIDKFPISRPNLTFSTLTVSNMSPEDSSIYLCSVATVNTEAFFGQGTRLTVV.

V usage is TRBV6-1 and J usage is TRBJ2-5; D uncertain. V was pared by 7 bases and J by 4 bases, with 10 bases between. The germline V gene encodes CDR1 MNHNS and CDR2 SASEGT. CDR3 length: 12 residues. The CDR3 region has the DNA TGTGCCAGCAAGGACCCAGGAGAGACCCAGTACTTC. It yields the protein CASKDPGETQYF.

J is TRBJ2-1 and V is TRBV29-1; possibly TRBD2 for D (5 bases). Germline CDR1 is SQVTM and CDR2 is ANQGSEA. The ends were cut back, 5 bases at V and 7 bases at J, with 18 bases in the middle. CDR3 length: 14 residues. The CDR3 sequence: CSVPRAGSGNEQFF. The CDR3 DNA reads TGCAGCGTTCCAAGGGCGGGTTCCGGGAATGAGCAGTTCTTC.

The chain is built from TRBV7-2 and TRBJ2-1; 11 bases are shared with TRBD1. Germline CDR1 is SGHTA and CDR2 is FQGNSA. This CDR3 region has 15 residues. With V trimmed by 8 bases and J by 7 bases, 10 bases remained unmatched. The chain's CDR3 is CASGQWGQGENEQFF. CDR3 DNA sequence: TGTGCCAGCGGCCAGTGGGGACAGGGGGAGAATGAGCAGTTCTTC.

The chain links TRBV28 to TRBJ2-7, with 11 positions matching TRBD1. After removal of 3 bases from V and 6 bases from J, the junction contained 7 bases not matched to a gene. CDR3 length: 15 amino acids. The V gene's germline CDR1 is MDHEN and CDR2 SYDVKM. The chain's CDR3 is CASSLPGQGAGEQYF. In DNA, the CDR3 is TGTGCCAGCAGTTTGCCCGGACAGGGGGCCGGCGAGCAGTACTTC.

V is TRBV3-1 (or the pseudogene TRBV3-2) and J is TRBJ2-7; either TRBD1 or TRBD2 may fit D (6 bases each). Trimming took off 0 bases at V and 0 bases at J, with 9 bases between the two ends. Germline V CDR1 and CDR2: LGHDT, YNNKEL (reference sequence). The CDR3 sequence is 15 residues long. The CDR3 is CASSQDGGPSYEQYF. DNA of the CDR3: TGTGCCAGCAGCCAAGATGGGGGGCCCTCCTACGAGCAGTACTTC.

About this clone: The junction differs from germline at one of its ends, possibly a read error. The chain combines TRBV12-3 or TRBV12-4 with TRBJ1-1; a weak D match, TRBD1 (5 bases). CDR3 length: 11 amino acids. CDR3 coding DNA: TGTGCCAGCAGTTTAGTGAAGGGGCTCGGCTTT. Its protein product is CASSLVKGLGF.

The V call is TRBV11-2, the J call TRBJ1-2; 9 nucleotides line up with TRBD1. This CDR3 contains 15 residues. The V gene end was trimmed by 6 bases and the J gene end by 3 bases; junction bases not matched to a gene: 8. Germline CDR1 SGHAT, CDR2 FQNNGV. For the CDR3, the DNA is TGTGCCAGCAGAGCGCCGGGACAGGGATACTATGGCTACACCTTC. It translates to CASRAPGQGYYGYTF.

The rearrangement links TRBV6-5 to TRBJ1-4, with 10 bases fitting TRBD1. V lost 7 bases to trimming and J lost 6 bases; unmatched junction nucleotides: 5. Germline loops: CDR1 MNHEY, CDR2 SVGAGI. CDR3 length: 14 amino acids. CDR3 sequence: CASTGGTGDEKLFF. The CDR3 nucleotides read TGTGCCAGCACCGGCGGGACAGGGGATGAAAAACTGTTTTTT.

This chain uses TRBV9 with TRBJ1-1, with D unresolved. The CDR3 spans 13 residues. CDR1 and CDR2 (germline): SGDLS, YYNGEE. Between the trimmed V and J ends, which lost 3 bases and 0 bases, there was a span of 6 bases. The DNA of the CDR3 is TGTGCCAGCAGCGAGTGGGTGAACACTGAAGCTTTCTTT. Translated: CASSEWVNTEAFF. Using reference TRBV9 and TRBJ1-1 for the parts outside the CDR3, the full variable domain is DSGVTQTPKHLITATGQRVTLRCSPRSGDLSVYWYQQSLDQGLQFLIQYYNGEERAKGNILERFSAQQFPDLHSELNLSSLELGDSALYFCASSEWVNTEAFFGQGTRLTVV.

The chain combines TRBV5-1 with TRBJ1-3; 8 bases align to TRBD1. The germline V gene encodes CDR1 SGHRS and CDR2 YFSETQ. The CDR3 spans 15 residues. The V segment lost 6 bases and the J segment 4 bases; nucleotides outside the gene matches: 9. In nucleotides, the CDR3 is TGCGCCAGCACCCGACGACAGGGGCCCGGAAACACCATATATTTT. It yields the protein CASTRRQGPGNTIYF.

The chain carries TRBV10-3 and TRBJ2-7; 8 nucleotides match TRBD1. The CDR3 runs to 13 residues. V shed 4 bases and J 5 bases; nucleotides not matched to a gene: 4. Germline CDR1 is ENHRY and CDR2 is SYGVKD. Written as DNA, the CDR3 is TGTGCCATCAGTGGTTCAGGGGGCGACGAGCAGTACTTC. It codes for CAISGSGGDEQYF.

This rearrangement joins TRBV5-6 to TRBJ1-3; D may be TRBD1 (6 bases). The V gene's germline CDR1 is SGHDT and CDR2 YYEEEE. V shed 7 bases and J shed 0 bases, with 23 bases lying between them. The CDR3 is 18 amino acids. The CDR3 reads CASLREGYWGPSGNTIYF. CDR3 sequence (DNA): TGTGCCAGCTTACGGGAGGGCTATTGGGGGCCCTCTGGAAACACCATATATTTT.

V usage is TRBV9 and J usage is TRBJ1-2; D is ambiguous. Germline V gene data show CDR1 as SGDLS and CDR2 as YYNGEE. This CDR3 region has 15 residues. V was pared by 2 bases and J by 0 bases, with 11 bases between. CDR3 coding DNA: TGTGCCAGCAGCGTTGCGGGCACCGCTAACTATGGCTACACCTTC. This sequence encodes CASSVAGTANYGYTF.

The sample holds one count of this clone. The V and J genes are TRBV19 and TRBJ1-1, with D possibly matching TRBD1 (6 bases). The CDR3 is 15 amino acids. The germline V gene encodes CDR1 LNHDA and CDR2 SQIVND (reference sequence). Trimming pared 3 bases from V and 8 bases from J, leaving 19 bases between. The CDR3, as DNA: TGTGCCAGTAGTATCGGAGGGGGGGCTCCAAGGGAAGCTTTCTTT. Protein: CASSIGGGAPREAFF.

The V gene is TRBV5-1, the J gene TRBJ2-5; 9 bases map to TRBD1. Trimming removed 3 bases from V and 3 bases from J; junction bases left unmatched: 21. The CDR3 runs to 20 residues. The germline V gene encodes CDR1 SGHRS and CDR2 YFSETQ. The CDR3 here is CASSSYRGLTYSSFEETQYF. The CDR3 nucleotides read TGCGCCAGCAGCTCCTACAGGGGGCTTACCTACTCGTCCTTTGAAGAGACCCAGTACTTC.

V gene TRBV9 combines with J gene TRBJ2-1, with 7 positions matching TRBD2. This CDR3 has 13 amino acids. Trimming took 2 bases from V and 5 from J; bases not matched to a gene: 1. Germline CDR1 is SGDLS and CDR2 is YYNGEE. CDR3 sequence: CASSVGTNNEQFF. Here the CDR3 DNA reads TGTGCCAGCAGCGTTGGGACTAACAATGAGCAGTTCTTC.

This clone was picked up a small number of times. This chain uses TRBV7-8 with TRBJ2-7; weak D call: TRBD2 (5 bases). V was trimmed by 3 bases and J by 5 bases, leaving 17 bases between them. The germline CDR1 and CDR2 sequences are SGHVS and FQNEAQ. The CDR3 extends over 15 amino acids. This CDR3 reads CASSFVGSSTHEQYF. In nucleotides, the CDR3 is TGTGCCAGCAGCTTTGTGGGGAGTTCGACTCACGAGCAGTACTTC.